This T cell receptor (beta chain) was recorded in a study of T cell responses to AZD1222 COVID-19 vaccine. Whole-study results and caveats: Every sample of the repertoires postdated the peak T cell response.

Profiled with immunoSEQ multiplex PCR; TCRdb holds only in-frame clones, not every one. The sample has over 100,000 clones, 70% to 90% seen once; the top ten hold about a fifth. Details on this clone: Its antigen is not known.

The ends were cut back, 4 bases at V and 2 bases at J, with 16 bases in the middle. The CDR3 has 15 amino acids. CDR1 is SGHRS and CDR2 is YFSETQ in the germline V gene. The genes are TRBV5-1 and TRBJ2-7; maybe TRBD2 (6 bases). The sample was peripheral blood, taken on day 0 of AZD1222 vaccination. This clonotype originated in an adult in good health. The CDR3 is CASSLTSISPYEQYF. CDR3 sequence (DNA): TGCGCCAGCAGCCTAACTAGCATTAGCCCCTACGAGCAGTACTTC.